The T cell receptor (beta chain) under discussion was sequenced for a study of tumor-infiltrating lymphocytes in primary liver carcinoma. A primer in the constant region served to generate TCR beta cDNA from 450 to 600 ng of total RNA. Sequencing libraries for TCR beta derived from three nested multiplex PCR rounds that used slightly modified ARM-PCR. In the first two PCR rounds, TRBV1-TRBV30 forward primers were paired with a C-beta reverse primer, and each round lasted approximately 10 cycles. TCRdb re-called the multiplex PCR reads with MiXCR, one entry per CDR3 protein. The repertoire has fewer than 350,000 distinct CDR3 sequences, roughly 61% of them found once; the top ten carry about 6.1%. Germline DNA was extracted alongside blood RNA, which was obtained from unsorted whole blood. This clonotype was found once. The antigen is unknown. The germline gene is not matched at one end of the junction; a read error may be the cause.

General observations from the study: Tumor region pairs showed greater overlap than either tumor-adjacent or tumor-blood pairs did. Bulk samples went unsorted, so CD4+ and CD8+ repertoires were not compared.

Germline values: CDR1 SGHKS, CDR2 YYEKEE (reference sequence). There are 15 residues in the CDR3. The rearrangement joins TRBV5-5 to TRBJ2-7; the match to TRBD1 covers 10 bases. The clonotype originates from a man between 40 and 49 years old with primary liver carcinoma and hepatitis B virus infection. Sequencing was performed on peripheral blood. CDR3 residues: CPSSLRTGGIYEQYF. DNA for the CDR3: TGTCCCAGCAGCTTGCGGACAGGGGGTATCTACGAGCAGTACTTC.